This T cell receptor beta chain came from a study of T cell responses to AZD1222 COVID-19 vaccine (dated by TCRdb to the early 2020s). In the study overall: TCR sequencing covered 233 trial participants: 207 given two doses of AZD1222 and some 25 given two doses of MenACWY control vaccine. Trial participants were enrolled by age into 18-55, 56-69 and 70-plus year subgroups, with 148, 28 and 57 TCR-sequenced participants respectively.

This clone has only a few counts. The clone's antigen remains unknown. Base quality data are lacking; no much larger clone is found one base away. The full study reports these points: Because no samples from the day 14 peak response were available, repertoires could be characterized only after the peak T cell response. Reportedly, close to half of the unique spike-specific TCRs recognized epitopes lying outside the regions that are mutated in the B.1.351 and B.1.1.7 variants. Participants were mostly white British and included more females than males, and it was suggested by the authors that clonal diversity may have been underestimated. The vaccine-associated CD4 TCRs covered the entire spike protein, and the dominant responses fell in regions 160-218 and 743-854. Conclusions about previously exposed vaccinees are limited, since just six or seven AZD1222 recipients were seropositive for SARS-CoV-2 at baseline. After two AZD1222 doses, both the breadth and the depth of spike-specific TCRs were significantly higher than at day 0 and than in MenACWY recipients. The 56-69-year group was small, and its depth increase did not reach significance, likely because of low power.

The time point label on this specimen signifies: about 28 days (+/-7) after the second vaccine dose. AZD1222 recipients whose second dose came at about 4 weeks and those whose second dose came at about 12 weeks were combined into one group, since spike-specific TCR depth and breadth did not differ between the two schedules. Vaccinee samples came from UK trials COV001 and COV002, including a single-blind randomized controlled phase 2/3 trial of AZD1222 (ChAdOx1 nCoV-19) in healthy adults. Trial participant PBMC samples were collected at day 0 and day 28 after the second dose for TCRbeta chain sequencing. The CDR3 regions of human TCRbeta chains were analyzed by immunosequencing. On the authors' methods: TCRs in the repertoires were matched against a reference library of SARS-CoV-2-specific TCRs that had been generated with the MIRA antigen-specificity platform. Breadth was defined as the fraction of unique TCRs that were SARS-CoV-2-associated, and depth was defined as the fraction of total T cells that were SARS-CoV-2-associated. Using the MIRA data, each spike-specific TCR was assigned both to the spike region to which the TCR was reactive and to a CD4 or CD8 class. Log10-transformed breadth and depth values were compared by one-way ANOVA with Sidak's multiple comparisons tests. TCRdb retrieved this table from immuneACCESS and kept in-frame rearrangements only. Not all clones are present; in checked studies, unresolved V genes account for under half, and no reason is known for the remainder. The V and J calls and clone size are taken from that table; D and trimming were inferred from the DNA. The sample table holds about 140,000 clones, of which 90% to 95% were seen once. Together, the top ten hold roughly 7.1% of the sample.

The CDR3 runs 15 amino acids, cysteine and phenylalanine included. The entry retains the CDR3 DNA only, 45 bases that are in frame from base 1. CDR1 and CDR2 are read off the germline V gene as MNHEY and SVGAGI. A distance of 9 bases separates the germline ends of V and J, which lose 0 bases and 0 bases respectively. This clonotype originated in an adult who received the AZD1222 COVID-19 vaccine. The starting material was peripheral blood, obtained 28 days after the second AZD1222 dose. Rearrangement joined TRBV6-5 to TRBJ2-7; the D gene is unclear. Here is the DNA: TGTGCCAGCAGTTACTCGCCCACGAACTCCTACGAGCAGTACTTC. Protein translation: CASSYSPTNSYEQYF.